Listed here are 14 T cell receptor beta chains from one sample, sequenced in a study of shared clonotypes between healthy human individuals. Naive CD8 isolation took CD45RO-negative cells positively selected for CCR7 and excluded terminally differentiated effector memory CD45RA+ cells. TCRdb keeps only in-frame clones here, not all; method: immunoSEQ multiplex PCR. The sample includes about 2.1 million clones, about 93% of them seen just once. Specimen: naive CD8+ T cells from PBMCs. These TCRs come from a man aged 18 to 35 in good health. Some clones in this sample may be carry-over from other donors' samples.

Comments on this clone: Within the sample, other DNA sequences also encode this same CDR3. V and J are TRBV27 and TRBJ2-7; no clear D. The V end lost 3 bases, the J end lost 3 bases, and 9 bases lay between the germline ends. The CDR3 consists of 13 residues. Germline assignment: CDR1 MNHEY and CDR2 SMNVEV (reference sequence). The CDR3 loop reads CASSFGQSYEQYF. The CDR3 region has the DNA TGTGCCAGCAGTTTCGGGCAGAGCTACGAGCAGTACTTC.

The V call is TRBV7-9, the J call TRBJ2-3; TRBD2 matches at 15 bases. This CDR3 comprises 16 residues. Germline values: CDR1 SEHNR, CDR2 FQNEAQ (reference sequence). V shed 5 bases and J 5 bases; nucleotides not matched to a gene: 5. The CDR3 here is CASSRTSGRAIDTQYF. The CDR3 DNA sequence: TGTGCCAGCAGCCGGACTAGCGGGAGGGCAATAGATACGCAGTATTTT. The entire variable domain, with the rest obtained from reference TRBV7-9 and TRBJ2-3, is as follows: DTGVSQNPRHKITKRGQNVTFRCDPISEHNRLYWYRQTLGQGPEFLTYFQNEAQLEKSRLLSDRFSAERPKGSFSTLEIQRTEQGDSAMYLCASSRTSGRAIDTQYFGPGTRLTVL.

The rearrangement joins TRBV7-9 to TRBJ1-4, with D unresolved. In germline, CDR1 is SEHNR, CDR2 FQNEAQ (reference sequence). CDR3 size: 15 residues. The V gene lost 4 bases and the J gene lost 0 bases, with 9 bases spanning the gap. The CDR3 coding sequence is TGTGCCAGCAGCTGGATCGGGTCAACTAATGAAAAACTGTTTTTT. It translates to CASSWIGSTNEKLFF.

Concerning this clone: Distinct nucleotide sequences in the sample also encode this CDR3. The chain links TRBV6-5 to TRBJ1-2, with a weak D call TRBD1 (5 bases). Germline V gives CDR1 MNHEY, CDR2 SVGAGI. This CDR3 spans 11 amino acids. Trimming pared 5 bases from V and 5 bases from J, leaving 6 bases between. The CDR3 nucleotides are TGTGCCAGCAGTGGGGGATATGGCTACACCTTC. Its protein is CASSGGYGYTF.

V is TRBV28 and J is TRBJ1-6; a possible D gene is TRBD1 (5 bases). Germline values: CDR1 MDHEN, CDR2 SYDVKM. The ends were cut back, 3 bases at V and 7 bases at J, with 13 bases in the middle. The CDR3 runs 15 residues. As DNA, the CDR3 is TGTGCCAGCAGTTTTAGGGACCTGAGGAATTCACCCCTCCACTTT. Protein: CASSFRDLRNSPLHF.

The J gene is TRBJ2-1, the V gene TRBV7-8; possibly TRBD2 for D (9 bases). Trimming left V 5 bases short and J 10 bases short, with 24 bases between. This CDR3 comprises 16 residues. Looked up from germline, CDR1 is SGHVS and CDR2 is FQNEAQ. The CDR3 sequence: CASSQASGKDRAEQFF. CDR3 in DNA: TGTGCCAGCAGCCAAGCTAGCGGGAAGGACAGGGCGGAGCAGTTCTTC.

The rearrangement uses TRBV12-2 and TRBJ2-7; TRBD1 reflects the table's D call only, with no check against the DNA. TRBV12-2 is reported as a pseudogene. The CDR3 consists of 15 residues. The CDR3 loop is CASRARSGTSYEQYF. DNA of the CDR3: TGTGCAAGTCGCGCACGTTCCGGGACATCCTACGAGCAGTACTTC.

This clone was observed a single time. The chain carries TRBV7-2 and TRBJ2-1; possible D gene TRBD2, 5 bases. Per the germline V gene, CDR1 is SGHTA and CDR2 is FQGNSA. The CDR3 covers 15 residues. Trimming stripped 0 bases from V and 2 bases from J, with 8 bases between. The CDR3 region is CASSLAGAAYNEQFF. For the CDR3, the DNA is TGTGCCAGCAGCTTAGCGGGAGCAGCCTACAATGAGCAGTTCTTC.

This rearrangement joins TRBV7-6 to TRBJ2-5, with D possibly TRBD1 on 6 matching bases. The CDR3 consists of 15 residues. Trimming pared 1 base from V and 2 bases from J, leaving 11 bases between. The germline V gene encodes CDR1 SGHVS and CDR2 FNYEAQ. CDR3 residues: CASSLGQALQETQYF. In DNA form, the CDR3 reads TGTGCCAGCAGCTTAGGACAGGCTTTACAAGAGACCCAGTACTTC.

The chain uses TRBV19 and TRBJ1-2; D may be TRBD1 (5 bases). The CDR3 has 15 residues. Germline CDR1 is LNHDA and CDR2 is SQIVND (reference sequence). V shed 0 bases and J shed 3 bases, with 11 bases lying between them. CDR3 sequence (DNA): TGTGCCAGTAGTATAGATCTGGACAACTACTATGGCTACACCTTC. Its protein product is CASSIDLDNYYGYTF. Based on the CDR3 plus reference TRBV19 and TRBJ1-2, the full variable domain is DGGITQSPKYLFRKEGQNVTLSCEQNLNHDAMYWYRQDPGQGLRLIYYSQIVNDFQKGDIAEGYSVSREKKESFPLTVTSAQKNPTAFYLCASSIDLDNYYGYTFGSGTRLTVV.

The genes are TRBV13 and TRBJ2-2, with D tentatively TRBD1 (9 bases). Deletions cut 1 base from V and 6 bases from J, with 24 bases between. Germline V gives CDR1 PRHDT, CDR2 FYEKMQ (reference sequence). The CDR3 totals 19 residues. The CDR3 protein is CASSLATGGAGRASGELFF. Here the CDR3 DNA reads TGTGCCAGCAGCTTAGCCACAGGGGGCGCCGGGAGGGCCTCCGGGGAGCTGTTTTTT.

The V gene is TRBV9, the J gene TRBJ1-2, with 12 bases fitting TRBD1. There are 17 residues in the CDR3. Trimming removed 4 bases from V and 8 bases from J; junction bases left unmatched: 15. Looked up from germline, CDR1 is SGDLS and CDR2 is YYNGEE. CDR3 loop: CASSYLGTGGALSGYTF. The CDR3 nucleotides read TGTGCCAGCAGCTATCTTGGGACAGGGGGCGCATTATCAGGCTACACCTTC.

This chain connects TRBV27 to TRBJ2-5, with D perhaps matching TRBD2 (5 bases). Deletions cut 3 bases from V and 1 base from J, with 12 bases between. There are 15 residues in the CDR3. In germline, CDR1 is MNHEY, CDR2 SMNVEV (reference sequence). CDR3 sequence (DNA): TGTGCCAGCAGTTTGGGCACTAGTCGCCAAGAGACCCAGTACTTC. This translates into CASSLGTSRQETQYF.

The chain employs TRBV30 and TRBJ1-1, with D perhaps matching TRBD1 (5 bases). The CDR3 extends over 11 amino acids. The V end was cut by 5 bases, the J end by 5 bases, with 9 bases between. Germline CDR1 reads GTSNPN; CDR2 reads SVGIG (reference sequence). The CDR3 DNA is TGTGCCTGGGGGGGTCAGACTGAAGCTTTCTTT. Amino acid sequence: CAWGGQTEAFF.